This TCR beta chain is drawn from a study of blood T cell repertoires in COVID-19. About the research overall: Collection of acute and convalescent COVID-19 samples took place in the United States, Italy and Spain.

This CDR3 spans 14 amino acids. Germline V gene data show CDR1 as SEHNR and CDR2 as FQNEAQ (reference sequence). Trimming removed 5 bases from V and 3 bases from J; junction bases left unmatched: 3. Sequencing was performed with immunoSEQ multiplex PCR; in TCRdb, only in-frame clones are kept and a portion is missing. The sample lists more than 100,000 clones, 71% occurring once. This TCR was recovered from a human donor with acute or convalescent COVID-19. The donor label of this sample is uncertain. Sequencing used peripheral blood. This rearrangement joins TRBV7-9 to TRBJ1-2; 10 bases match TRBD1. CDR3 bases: TGTGCCAGCAGCCGAGGACAGGGGGACTATGGCTACACCTTC. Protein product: CASSRGQGDYGYTF.